This T cell receptor (beta chain) was sequenced in a study of blood T cells in healthy people across ages. Overall study findings and caveats: Among T cells, TCR beta diversity per million cells dropped roughly linearly as age rose. Underestimates were what the diversity estimates from one million T cells were considered to be.

The CDR3 extends over 16 amino acids. Germline assignment: CDR1 LGHNA and CDR2 YSLEER. V dropped 1 base and J dropped 0 bases, with 10 bases sitting between them. The sample providers were healthy Caucasian people from Russia, aged about 6 to 95. It was with a sample-barcoded 5' primer and a J-beta primer mix that a second PCR of roughly 7 to 12 cycles was run. TCRdb re-derived calls from the 5' RACE reads in MiXCR, one entry per CDR3 protein. The table includes around 1.5 million distinct CDR3 sequences, about 35% detected once. In this sample, this clonotype turned up a few times. Its antigen is not known.

The V call is TRBV4-3, the J call TRBJ1-5; no firm D call. The sequence came from a woman aged 30 to 39 in good health. Sequencing used blood. As DNA, the CDR3 is TGCGCCAGCAGCCAAGCTGCTGGAAATAGCAATCAGCCCCAGCATTTT. Its protein product is CASSQAAGNSNQPQHF.